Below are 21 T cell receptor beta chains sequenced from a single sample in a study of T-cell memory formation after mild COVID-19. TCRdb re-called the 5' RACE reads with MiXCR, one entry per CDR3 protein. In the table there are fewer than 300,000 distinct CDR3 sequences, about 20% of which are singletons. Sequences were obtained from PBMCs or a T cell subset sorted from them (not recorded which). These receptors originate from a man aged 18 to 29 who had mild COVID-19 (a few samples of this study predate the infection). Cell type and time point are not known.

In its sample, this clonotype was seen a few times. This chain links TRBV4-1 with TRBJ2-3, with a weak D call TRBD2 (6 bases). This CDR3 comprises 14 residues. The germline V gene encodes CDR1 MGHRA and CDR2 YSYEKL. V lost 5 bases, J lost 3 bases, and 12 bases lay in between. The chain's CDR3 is CASSARDFTDTQYF. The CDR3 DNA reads TGCGCCAGCAGCGCGAGGGACTTTACAGATACGCAGTATTTT.

The DNA of the CDR3 is TGTGCCAGCAGTGATGGAACAGGCAATGAGCAGTTCTTC. It codes for CASSDGTGNEQFF. The V gene is TRBV2, the J gene TRBJ2-1; D may be TRBD1 (5 bases). CDR1 SNHLY and CDR2 FYNNEI come from the germline V gene. The CDR3 is 13 residues long. The ends were cut back, 3 bases at V and 6 bases at J, with 9 bases in the middle.

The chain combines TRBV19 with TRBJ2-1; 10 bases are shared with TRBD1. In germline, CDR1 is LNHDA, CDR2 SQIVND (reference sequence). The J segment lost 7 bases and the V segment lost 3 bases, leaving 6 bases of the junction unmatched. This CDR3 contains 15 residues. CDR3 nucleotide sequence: TGTGCCAGTAGTATCTATTTGGGACAGGGGAATGAGCAGTTCTTC. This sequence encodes CASSIYLGQGNEQFF.

CDR3 in DNA: TGTGCCAGCAGCTTAGGATCGACAACCTACGAGCAGTACGTC. This codes for CASSLGSTTYEQYV. This chain uses TRBV13 with TRBJ2-7; no firm D call. The ends were cut back, 0 bases at V and 2 bases at J, with 8 bases in the middle. Per germline, CDR1 PRHDT and CDR2 FYEKMQ (reference sequence). CDR3 length equals 14 residues.

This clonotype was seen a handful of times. The CDR3: CASSLKPGGPDTQYF. The CDR3 DNA reads as TGTGCCAGCAGCTTAAAGCCAGGGGGCCCAGATACGCAGTATTTT. V and J are TRBV7-2 and TRBJ2-3; 8 bases are a match to TRBD1. The CDR3 covers 15 residues. Germline lookup yields CDR1 SGHTA and CDR2 FQGNSA. J was trimmed by 4 bases and V by 2 bases; bases with no gene match: 5.

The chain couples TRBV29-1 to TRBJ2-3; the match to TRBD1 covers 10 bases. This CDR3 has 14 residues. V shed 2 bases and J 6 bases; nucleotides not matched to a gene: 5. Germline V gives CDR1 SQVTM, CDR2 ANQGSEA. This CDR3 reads CSVELEDRGDTQYF. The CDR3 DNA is TGCAGCGTTGAATTAGAGGACAGGGGGGATACGCAGTATTTT.

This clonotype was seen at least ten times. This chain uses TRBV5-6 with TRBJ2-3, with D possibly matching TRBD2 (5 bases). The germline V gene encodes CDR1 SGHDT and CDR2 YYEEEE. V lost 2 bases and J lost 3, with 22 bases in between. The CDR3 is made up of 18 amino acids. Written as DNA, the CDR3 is TGTGCCAGCAGCTTAGACCGCTACCTTGGACTGAGAACAGATACGCAGTATTTT. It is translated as CASSLDRYLGLRTDTQYF.

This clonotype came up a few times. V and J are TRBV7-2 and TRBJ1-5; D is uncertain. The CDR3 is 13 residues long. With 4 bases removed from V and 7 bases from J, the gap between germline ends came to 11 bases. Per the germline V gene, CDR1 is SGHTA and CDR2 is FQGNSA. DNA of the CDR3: TGTGCCAGCAGCTCGTCACATGGACAGCCCCAGCATTTT. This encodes CASSSSHGQPQHF. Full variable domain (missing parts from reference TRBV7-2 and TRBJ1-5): GAGVSQSPSNKVTEKGKDVELRCDPISGHTALYWYRQSLGQGLEFLIYFQGNSAPDKSGLPSDRFSAERTGGSVSTLTIQRTQQEDSAVYLCASSSSHGQPQHFGDGTRLSIL.

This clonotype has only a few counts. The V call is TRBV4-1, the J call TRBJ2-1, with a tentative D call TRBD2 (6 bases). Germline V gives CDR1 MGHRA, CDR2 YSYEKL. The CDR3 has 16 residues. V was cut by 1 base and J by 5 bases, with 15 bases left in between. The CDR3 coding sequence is TGCGCCAGCAGCCAAGCCGCCTCGGGGGAAGACAATGAGCAGTTCTTC. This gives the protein CASSQAASGEDNEQFF.

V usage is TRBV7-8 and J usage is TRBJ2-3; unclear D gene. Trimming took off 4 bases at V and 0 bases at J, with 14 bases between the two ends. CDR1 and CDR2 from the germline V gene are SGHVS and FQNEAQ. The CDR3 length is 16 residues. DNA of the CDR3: TGTGCCAGCAGCTCCACTCGGTTGGGGAGCACAGATACGCAGTATTTT. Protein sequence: CASSSTRLGSTDTQYF.

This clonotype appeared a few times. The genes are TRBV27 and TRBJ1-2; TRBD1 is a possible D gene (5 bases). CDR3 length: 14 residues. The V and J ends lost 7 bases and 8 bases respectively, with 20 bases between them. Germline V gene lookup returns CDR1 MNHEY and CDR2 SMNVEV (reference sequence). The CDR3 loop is CASTPWGGVDGYTF. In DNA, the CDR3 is TGTGCCAGCACCCCCTGGGGGGGTGTAGACGGCTACACCTTC.

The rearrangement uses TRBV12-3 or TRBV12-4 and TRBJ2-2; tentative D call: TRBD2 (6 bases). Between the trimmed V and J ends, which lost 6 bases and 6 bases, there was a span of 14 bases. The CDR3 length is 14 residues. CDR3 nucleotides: TGTGCCAGCAGACTAACGGGGGATGCCGGGGAGCTGTTTTTT. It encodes CASRLTGDAGELFF.

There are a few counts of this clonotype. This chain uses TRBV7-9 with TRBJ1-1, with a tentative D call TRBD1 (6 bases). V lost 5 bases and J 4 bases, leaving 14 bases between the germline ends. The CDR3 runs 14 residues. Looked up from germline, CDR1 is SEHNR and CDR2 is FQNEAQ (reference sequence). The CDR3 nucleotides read TGTGCCAGCAGCCTAGGGGGTTCGATCACTGAAGCTTTCTTT. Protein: CASSLGGSITEAFF.

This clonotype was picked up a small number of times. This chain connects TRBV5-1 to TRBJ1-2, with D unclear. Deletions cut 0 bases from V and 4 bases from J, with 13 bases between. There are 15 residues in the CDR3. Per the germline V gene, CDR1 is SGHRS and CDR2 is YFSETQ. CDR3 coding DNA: TGCGCCAGCAGCTTGGATTTGGGAAAGGGCTATGGCTACACCTTC. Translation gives CASSLDLGKGYGYTF.

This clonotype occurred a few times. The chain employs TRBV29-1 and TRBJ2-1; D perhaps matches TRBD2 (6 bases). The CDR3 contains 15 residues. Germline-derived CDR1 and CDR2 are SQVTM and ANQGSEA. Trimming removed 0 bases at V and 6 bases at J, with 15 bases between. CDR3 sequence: CSVEDRYEEGNEQFF. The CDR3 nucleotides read TGCAGCGTTGAAGATCGATACGAGGAGGGCAATGAGCAGTTCTTC.

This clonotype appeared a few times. The CDR3 loop is CASSLDAGYGYTF. CDR3 coding DNA: TGTGCCAGCAGCTTGGACGCCGGCTATGGCTACACCTTC. The rearrangement joins TRBV5-5 to TRBJ1-2; no clear D gene. Germline CDR1 is SGHKS and CDR2 is YYEKEE (reference sequence). Trimming took off 0 bases at V and 4 bases at J, with 7 bases between the two ends. The CDR3 totals 13 residues.

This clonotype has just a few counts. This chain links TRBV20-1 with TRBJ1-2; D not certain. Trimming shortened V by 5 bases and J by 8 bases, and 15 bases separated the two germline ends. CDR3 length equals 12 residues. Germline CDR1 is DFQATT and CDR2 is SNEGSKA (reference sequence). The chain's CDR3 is CSAGGIPRGYTF. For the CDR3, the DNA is TGCAGTGCTGGCGGGATTCCTAGGGGCTACACCTTC.

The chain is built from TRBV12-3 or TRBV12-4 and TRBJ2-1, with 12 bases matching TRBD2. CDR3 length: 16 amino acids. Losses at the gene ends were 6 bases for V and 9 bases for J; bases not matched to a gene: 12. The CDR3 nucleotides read TGTGCCAGCAGGCACCCGCTAGCGGGGGGGCTGGGTGAGCAGTTCTTC. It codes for CASRHPLAGGLGEQFF.

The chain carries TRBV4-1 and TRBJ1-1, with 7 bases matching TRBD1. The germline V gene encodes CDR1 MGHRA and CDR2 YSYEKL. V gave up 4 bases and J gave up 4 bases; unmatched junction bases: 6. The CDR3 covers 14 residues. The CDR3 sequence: CASSREQGFTEAFF. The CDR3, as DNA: TGCGCCAGCAGCCGAGAACAGGGGTTCACTGAAGCTTTCTTT.

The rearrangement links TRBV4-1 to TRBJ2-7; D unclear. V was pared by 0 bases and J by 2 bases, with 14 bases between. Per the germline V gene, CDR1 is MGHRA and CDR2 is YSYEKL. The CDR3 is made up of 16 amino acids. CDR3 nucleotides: TGCGCCAGCAGCCAAGATTCAACCCAGTTCACCTACGAGCAGTACTTC. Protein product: CASSQDSTQFTYEQYF.

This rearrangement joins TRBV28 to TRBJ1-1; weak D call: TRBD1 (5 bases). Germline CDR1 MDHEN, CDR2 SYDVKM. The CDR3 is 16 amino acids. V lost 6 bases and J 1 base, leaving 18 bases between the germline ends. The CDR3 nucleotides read TGTGCCAGCAGCCCCCCCACAGGCAATGGGAACACTGAAGCTTTCTTT. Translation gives CASSPPTGNGNTEAFF.